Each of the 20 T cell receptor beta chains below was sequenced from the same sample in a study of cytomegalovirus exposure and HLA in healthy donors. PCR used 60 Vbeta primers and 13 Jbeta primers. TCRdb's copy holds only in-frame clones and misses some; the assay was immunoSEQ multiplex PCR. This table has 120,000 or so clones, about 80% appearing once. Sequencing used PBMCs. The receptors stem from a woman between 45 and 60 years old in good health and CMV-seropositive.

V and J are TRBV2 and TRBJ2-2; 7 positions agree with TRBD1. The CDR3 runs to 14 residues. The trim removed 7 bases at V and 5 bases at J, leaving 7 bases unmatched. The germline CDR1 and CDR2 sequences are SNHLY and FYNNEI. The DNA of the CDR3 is TGTGCCAGCACCTTACAGGGGCGGACCGGGGAGCTGTTTTTT. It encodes CASTLQGRTGELFF.

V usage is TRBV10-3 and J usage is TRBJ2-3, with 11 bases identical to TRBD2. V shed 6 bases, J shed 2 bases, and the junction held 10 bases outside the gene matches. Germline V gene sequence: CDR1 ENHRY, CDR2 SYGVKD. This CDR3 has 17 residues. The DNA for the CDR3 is TGTGCCATCAGCCAGACCTTGACTAGCGGGGTCACAGATACGCAGTATTTT. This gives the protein CAISQTLTSGVTDTQYF.

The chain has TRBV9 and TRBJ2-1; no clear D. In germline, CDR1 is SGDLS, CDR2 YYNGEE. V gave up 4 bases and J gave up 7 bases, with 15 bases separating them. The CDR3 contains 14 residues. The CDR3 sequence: CASSPQSAVNEQFF. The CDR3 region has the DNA TGTGCCAGCAGCCCTCAGAGTGCGGTTAATGAGCAGTTCTTC.

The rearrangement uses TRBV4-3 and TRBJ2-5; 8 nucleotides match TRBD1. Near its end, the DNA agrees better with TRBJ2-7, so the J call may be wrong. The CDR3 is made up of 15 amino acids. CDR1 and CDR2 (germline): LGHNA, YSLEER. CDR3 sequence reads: CASSQDWTGHYEQYF. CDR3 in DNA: TGCGCCAGCAGCCAAGATTGGACAGGGCACTACGAGCAGTACTTC.

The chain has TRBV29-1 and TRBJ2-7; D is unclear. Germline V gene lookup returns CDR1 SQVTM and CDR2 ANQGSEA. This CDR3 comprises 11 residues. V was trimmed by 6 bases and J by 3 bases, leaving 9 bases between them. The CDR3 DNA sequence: TGCAGCGTCCAGTTTCTCTACGAGCAGTACTTC. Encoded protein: CSVQFLYEQYF.

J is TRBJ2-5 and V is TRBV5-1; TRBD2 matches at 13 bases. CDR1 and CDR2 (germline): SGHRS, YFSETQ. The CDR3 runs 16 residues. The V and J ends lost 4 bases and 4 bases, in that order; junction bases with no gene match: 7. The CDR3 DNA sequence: TGCGCCAGCAGCGTGGGACTAGCGGGGCAGGGAGAGACCCAGTACTTC. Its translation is CASSVGLAGQGETQYF.

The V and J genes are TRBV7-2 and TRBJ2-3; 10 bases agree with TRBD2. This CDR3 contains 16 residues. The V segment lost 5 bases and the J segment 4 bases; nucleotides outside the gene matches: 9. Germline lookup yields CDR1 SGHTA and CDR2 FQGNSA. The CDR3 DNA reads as TGTGCCAGCAGCCCATTTCTAGCGGGAGCCGCAGATACGCAGTATTTT. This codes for CASSPFLAGAADTQYF.

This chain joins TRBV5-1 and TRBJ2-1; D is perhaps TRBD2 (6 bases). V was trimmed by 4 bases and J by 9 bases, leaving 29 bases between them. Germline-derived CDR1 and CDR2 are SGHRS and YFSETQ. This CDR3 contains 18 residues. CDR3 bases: TGCGCCAGCAGCCCCAGACTAGATTTGGGGGTAGGAAAGGGTGAGCAGTTCTTC. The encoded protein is CASSPRLDLGVGKGEQFF.

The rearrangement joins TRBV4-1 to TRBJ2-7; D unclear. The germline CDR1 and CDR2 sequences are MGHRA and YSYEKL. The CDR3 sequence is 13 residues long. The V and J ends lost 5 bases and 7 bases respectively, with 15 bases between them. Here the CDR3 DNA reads TGCGCCAGCAGCAGGCCTCGGGTGGGTGAGCAGTACTTC. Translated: CASSRPRVGEQYF.

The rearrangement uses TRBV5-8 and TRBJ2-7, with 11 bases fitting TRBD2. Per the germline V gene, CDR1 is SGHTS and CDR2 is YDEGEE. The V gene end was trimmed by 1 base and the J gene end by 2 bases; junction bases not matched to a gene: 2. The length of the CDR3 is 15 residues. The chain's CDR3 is CASSLLTSGAYEQYF. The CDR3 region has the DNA TGTGCCAGCAGCTTGTTGACTAGCGGGGCCTACGAGCAGTACTTC.

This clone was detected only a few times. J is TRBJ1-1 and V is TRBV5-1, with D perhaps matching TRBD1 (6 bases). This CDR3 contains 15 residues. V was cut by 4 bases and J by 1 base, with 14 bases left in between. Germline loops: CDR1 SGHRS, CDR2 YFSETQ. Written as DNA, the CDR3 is TGCGCCAGCAGCCGGGACATGGGCTCGAACACTGAAGCTTTCTTT. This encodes CASSRDMGSNTEAFF.

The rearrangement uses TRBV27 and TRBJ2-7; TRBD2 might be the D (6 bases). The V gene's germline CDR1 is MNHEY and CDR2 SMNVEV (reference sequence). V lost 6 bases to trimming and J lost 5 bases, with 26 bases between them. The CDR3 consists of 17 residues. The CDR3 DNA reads TGTGCCAGCAGCTTCATGGGGGGAAGCGGACTTCGCCACGAGCAGTACTTC. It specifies CASSFMGGSGLRHEQYF.

CDR3 sequence: CASSSGEGNTIYF. The CDR3 coding sequence is TGTGCCAGCAGTTCGGGTGAGGGAAACACCATATATTTT. V usage is TRBV7-9 and J usage is TRBJ1-3; D is undetermined. The CDR3 loop spans 13 amino acids. Trimming took off 6 bases at V and 4 bases at J, with 10 bases between the two ends. Germline V CDR1 and CDR2: SEHNR, FQNEAQ (reference sequence).

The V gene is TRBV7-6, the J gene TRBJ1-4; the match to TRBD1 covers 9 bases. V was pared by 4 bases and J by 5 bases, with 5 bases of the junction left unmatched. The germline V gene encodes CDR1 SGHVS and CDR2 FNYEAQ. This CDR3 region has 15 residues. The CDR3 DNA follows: TGTGCCAGCAGCTACACCGGGACAGGGAATGAAAAACTGTTTTTT. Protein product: CASSYTGTGNEKLFF.

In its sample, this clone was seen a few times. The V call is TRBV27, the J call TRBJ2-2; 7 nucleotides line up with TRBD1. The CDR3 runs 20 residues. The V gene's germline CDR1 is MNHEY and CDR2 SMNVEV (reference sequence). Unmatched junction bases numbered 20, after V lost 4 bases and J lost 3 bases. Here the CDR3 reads CASSSVHGTAKGNYTGELFF. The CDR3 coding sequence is TGTGCCAGCAGTTCGGTTCACGGGACAGCTAAAGGAAACTACACCGGGGAGCTGTTTTTT.

CDR3 DNA sequence: TGTGCCTGGAAGGCGGGGGTAACCGGGGAGCTGTTTTTT. Translating it yields CAWKAGVTGELFF. The J gene is TRBJ2-2, the V gene TRBV30; TRBD2 agrees at 7 bases. Germline V gene lookup returns CDR1 GTSNPN and CDR2 SVGIG (reference sequence). With V trimmed by 4 bases and J by 5 bases, 4 bases remained unmatched. The CDR3 is made up of 13 amino acids.

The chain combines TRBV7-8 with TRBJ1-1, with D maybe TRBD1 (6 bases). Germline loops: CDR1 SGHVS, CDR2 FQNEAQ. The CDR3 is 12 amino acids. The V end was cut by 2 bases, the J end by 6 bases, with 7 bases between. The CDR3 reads CASSLYRAEAFF. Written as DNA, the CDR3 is TGTGCCAGCAGCTTATACAGGGCTGAAGCTTTCTTT.

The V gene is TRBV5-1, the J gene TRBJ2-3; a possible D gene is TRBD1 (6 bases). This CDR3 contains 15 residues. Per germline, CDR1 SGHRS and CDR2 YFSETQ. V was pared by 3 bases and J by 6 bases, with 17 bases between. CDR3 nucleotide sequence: TGCGCCAGCAGCTCTGGGACACCAACAGGGGATACGCAGTATTTT. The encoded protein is CASSSGTPTGDTQYF.

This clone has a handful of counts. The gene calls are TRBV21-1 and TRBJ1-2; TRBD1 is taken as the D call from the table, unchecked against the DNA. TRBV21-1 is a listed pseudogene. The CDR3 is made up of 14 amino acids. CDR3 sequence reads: CASEDRGQHYGYTF. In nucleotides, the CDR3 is TGTGCCAGCGAGGACAGGGGGCAACACTATGGCTACACCTTC.

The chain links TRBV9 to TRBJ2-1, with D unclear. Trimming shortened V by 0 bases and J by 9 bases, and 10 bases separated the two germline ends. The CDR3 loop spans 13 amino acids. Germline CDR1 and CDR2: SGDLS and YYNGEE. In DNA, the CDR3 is TGTGCCAGCAGCGTAGCTACCTCTCCTGAGCAGTTCTTC. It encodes CASSVATSPEQFF.